This TCR beta chain was captured in a study of lymphopenia after photon versus proton radiotherapy. Sequencing was performed with immunoSEQ multiplex PCR; in TCRdb, only in-frame clones are kept and a portion is missing. The sample lists 65,000 to 90,000 clones, 92% occurring once. In regard to this clone: Antigen: not known.

The study, taken as a whole, reports: Only patients who died were analyzed for survival; proton advantage is unproven. Post-nadir diversity loss with photons came from oligoclonal expansion, particularly CD8+ Temra cells. In patients who died, overall survival fell as post-nadir TCR diversity dropped more.

Germline V gives CDR1 SGDLS, CDR2 YYNGEE. The ends lost 7 bases at V and 4 bases at J; junction bases unmatched: 2. The CDR3 is 12 amino acids. V is TRBV9 and J is TRBJ1-2; 9 positions match TRBD1. The TCR originated in a woman in her thirties or forties with cholangiocarcinoma. Sample: peripheral blood, taken from a patient treated with photon-based radiotherapy. CDR3 nucleotides: TGTGCCAGCTGGGACAGGGTCTATGGCTACACCTTC. It codes for CASWDRVYGYTF.